Here is one T cell receptor beta chain with its context. These data are taken from a study of cytomegalovirus exposure and HLA in healthy donors. The primer mix had 60 Vbeta and 13 Jbeta primers. Clones were read by immunoSEQ multiplex PCR, and TCRdb kept only the in-frame ones, dropping some. The repertoire holds roughly 170,000 clones, just over 75% seen once, with 1.4% in the top ten. This CDR3 contains 12 residues. CDR1 and CDR2 from the germline V gene are SGHTA and FQGNSA. J gave up 6 bases and V 6 bases, and 2 bases lay outside the gene matches. The clonotype originates from a woman aged 30 to 39 in good health and CMV-seropositive. Sequencing was done on a sample of PBMCs. V and J are TRBV7-2 and TRBJ2-1; 7 nucleotides match TRBD1. CDR3 loop: CASRPGGNEQFF. In DNA, the CDR3 is TGTGCCAGCAGACCAGGGGGCAATGAGCAGTTCTTC.